Below are 10 T cell receptor beta chains sequenced from a single sample in a study of metastatic and nonmetastatic thyroid tumors. Ahead of thyroid surgery, no patient had received treatment of any kind. TCRdb reprocessed the PCR reads via MiXCR. This sample has over 40,000 clones, with around 25% found just once. The specimen sequenced was blood. These receptors all stem from a male donor with papillary thyroid cancer or a benign thyroid nodule (not recorded which). Some clones in this sample may be carry-over from other donors' samples.

At least ten counts were recorded for this clone. J is TRBJ1-1 and V is TRBV18; D ambiguous. The CDR3 is 14 residues long. Germline-derived CDR1 and CDR2 are KGHSH and LQKENI. V lost 2 bases and J 1 base, leaving 8 bases between the germline ends. The CDR3 is CASSPNAPNTEAFF. CDR3 DNA: TGTGCCAGCTCACCAAATGCCCCGAACACTGAAGCTTTCTTT.

The V and J genes are TRBV27 and TRBJ2-7, with D possibly being TRBD1 or TRBD2 (5 bases each). V dropped 6 bases and J dropped 3 bases, with 21 bases sitting between them. There are 16 residues in the CDR3. Germline CDR1 is MNHEY and CDR2 is SMNVEV (reference sequence). CDR3 amino acids: CASSSGVGTRVYEQYF. The CDR3 nucleotides are TGTGCCAGCAGCAGTGGAGTAGGGACGAGGGTCTACGAGCAGTACTTC.

This clone was recorded many times. The V gene is TRBV27, the J gene TRBJ2-1; D remains unclear. CDR1 MNHEY and CDR2 SMNVEV come from the germline V gene (reference sequence). This CDR3 contains 13 residues. The V gene lost 3 bases and the J gene lost 4 bases, with 7 bases spanning the gap. The CDR3 DNA reads as TGTGCCAGCAGTTTTAACTCTTACAATGAGCAGTTCTTC. This gives the protein CASSFNSYNEQFF.

V usage is TRBV6-5 and J usage is TRBJ1-2, with D maybe TRBD1 (5 bases). Trimming stripped 0 bases from V and 7 bases from J, with 9 bases between. The CDR3 sequence is 13 residues long. CDR1 MNHEY and CDR2 SVGAGI come from the germline V gene. Here the CDR3 reads CASSYSGGTGYTF. DNA of the CDR3: TGTGCCAGCAGTTACTCGGGGGGAACTGGCTACACCTTC.

The chain combines TRBV11-2 with TRBJ2-1; 7 positions agree with TRBD1. The CDR3 is 14 amino acids. Trimming at V came to 6 bases and at J to 1 base, leaving 3 bases not matched to a gene. Per germline, CDR1 SGHAT and CDR2 FQNNGV. The chain's CDR3 is CASSTGASYNEQFF. In DNA, the CDR3 is TGTGCCAGCAGTACAGGGGCGTCCTACAATGAGCAGTTCTTC.

This clone was counted ten times or more. A much larger clone differs by one base, so this may be a read error. As the CDR3 is not closed by the conserved phenylalanine or tryptophan, this likely results from a read error. This chain links TRBV20-1 with TRBJ1-1; 10 positions agree with TRBD1. Germline V lookup: CDR1 DFQATT, CDR2 SNEGSKA (reference sequence). CDR3 length: 12 amino acids. The J segment lost 3 bases and the V segment lost 6 bases, leaving 1 base of the junction unmatched. Here the CDR3 reads CSAGTGDTEAFL. Written as DNA, the CDR3 is TGCAGTGCCGGGACAGGGGACACTGAAGCTTTCCTT.

In this sample, this clone turned up a few times. A read error is likely, as this CDR3 ends without the conserved phenylalanine or tryptophan. The chain uses TRBV5-4 and TRBJ1-6; 9 nucleotides align to TRBD1. V was clipped by 3 bases and J by 9 bases; unmatched bases: 10. Looked up from germline, CDR1 is SGHNT and CDR2 is YYREEE (reference sequence). The CDR3 sequence is 16 residues long. CDR3 sequence (DNA): TGTGCCAGCAGCTATACGGGACAGGGTTTCGGTTCACCCCTCCACCTT. Amino acid sequence: CASSYTGQGFGSPLHL.

In the case of this clone: An end of the junction does not agree with germline; a read error may underlie this. This specimen includes other DNA sequences encoding the same CDR3. V usage is TRBV20-1 and J usage is TRBJ1-1; 8 bases are shared with TRBD1. The CDR3 runs 14 residues. Per the germline V gene, CDR1 is DFQATT and CDR2 is SNEGSKA (reference sequence). The chain's CDR3 is CSARDGDRKTEAFF. The CDR3 DNA sequence: TGCAGTGCTAGAGACGGGGACAGGAAGACTGAGGCTTTCTTT.

In its sample, this clone was seen a few times. CDR3 in amino acids: CASAGTVYNEQFF. In nucleotides, the CDR3 is TGTGCCAGCGCCGGGACAGTATACAATGAGCAGTTCTTC. The genes are TRBV28 and TRBJ2-1; 7 bases align to TRBD1. CDR3 size: 13 residues. The germline V gene encodes CDR1 MDHEN and CDR2 SYDVKM. The ends lost 8 bases at V and 4 bases at J; junction bases unmatched: 5.

As for this clone: The same CDR3 is also encoded by other DNA sequences in this sample. The genes are TRBV6-2 or TRBV6-3 and TRBJ2-1; D ambiguous. Germline CDR1 is MNHEY and CDR2 is SVGEGT. This CDR3 comprises 13 residues. The V end was cut by 6 bases, the J end by 3 bases, with 9 bases between. The CDR3 spells CASSNDHYNEQFF. For the CDR3, the DNA is TGTGCCAGCAGCAATGACCACTACAATGAGCAGTTCTTC.